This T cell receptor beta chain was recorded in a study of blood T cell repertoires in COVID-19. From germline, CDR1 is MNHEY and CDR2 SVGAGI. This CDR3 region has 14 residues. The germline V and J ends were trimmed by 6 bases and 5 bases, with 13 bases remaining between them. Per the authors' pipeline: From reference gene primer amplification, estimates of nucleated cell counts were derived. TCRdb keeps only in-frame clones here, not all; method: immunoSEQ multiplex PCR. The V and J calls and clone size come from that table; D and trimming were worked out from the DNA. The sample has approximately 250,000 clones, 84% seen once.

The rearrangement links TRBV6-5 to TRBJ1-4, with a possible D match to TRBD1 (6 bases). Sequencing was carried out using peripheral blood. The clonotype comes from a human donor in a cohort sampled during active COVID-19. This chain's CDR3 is CASSTGRGNEKLFF. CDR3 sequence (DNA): TGTGCCAGCAGCACTGGGAGGGGGAATGAAAAACTGTTTTTT.